The sequence of this TCR beta chain was determined in a study of vaccination and CD4 T cells after COVID-19. Whole-study context: The post-COVID samples were taken a median around 93 days after diagnosis, anywhere from 35 to 161. Stimulation of cells relied on overlapping spike peptides derived from SARS-CoV-2, HCoV-NL63, HCoV-OC43 and HCoV-229E.

With respect to this clonotype: Its antigen remains unknown.

Sample treatment: approximately 10-day PBMC culture with coronavirus spike peptide pools or control peptides (ViraFEST assay). Patients returned positive PCR results between March and December 2020, earlier than US Alpha, Beta and Delta variants. The Oncomine TCR Beta short-read assay was applied to DNA of cultured CD4+ T cells. One entry per CDR3 protein, called by TCRdb with MiXCR from the PCR reads. The profile covers about 15,000 distinct CDR3 sequences, with 52% appearing a single time and approximately 16% taken by the ten largest. Germline CDR1 is DFQATT and CDR2 is SNEGSKA (reference sequence). CDR3 length: 18 amino acids. Trimming cost V 1 base and J 1 base; bases outside gene matches: 9.

The sample comprised CD4+ T cells from blood, cultured in vitro. The rearrangement joins TRBV20-1 to TRBJ2-7; 14 nucleotides line up with TRBD2. The source of this sequence is a human donor who had recovered from COVID-19. CDR3 nucleotide sequence: TGCAGTGCTAGAGCCCTACCGGGACTAGCGGGAGCATCCTACGAGCAGTACTTC. This translates into CSARALPGLAGASYEQYF.